The text below deals with one T cell receptor beta chain. Some clones are missing from TCRdb's copy, which holds only in-frame ones; the method was immunoSEQ multiplex PCR. In the table there are hundreds of thousands of clones, around 87% of which are singletons. The source of the sample is a study of shared T cell receptors in the human thymus. The germline gives CDR1 MGHRA, CDR2 YSYEKL. This CDR3 has 16 amino acids. V shed 1 base, J shed 2 bases, and the junction held 3 bases outside the gene matches. This same sample was also part of a study on human thymus T cells. That investigation notes: Thymic and blood repertoires showed apparently biased V and J gene usage.

The sequencing input was thymocytes. This chain links TRBV4-1 with TRBJ1-2; 11 nucleotides line up with TRBD1. The receptor comes from a boy less than two years old with a congenital heart defect. CDR3: CASSQAGTGGNYGYTF. The CDR3 DNA is TGCGCCAGCAGCCAAGCCGGGACAGGGGGGAACTATGGCTACACCTTC.